This T cell receptor beta chain is drawn from a study of sequential checkpoint blockade in melanoma. About the study: Arm A got nivolumab then ipilimumab; arm B the reverse, 1:1. Maintenance nivolumab came after either treatment sequence.

The treatment was: randomized to nivolumab then ipilimumab (arm A) or the reverse (arm B). Patients had received no earlier DNA-damaging chemotherapy. Sorted cells were live CD3+CD8+, lacking CD19 and CD56, from PBMCs. CDR3 length: 13 amino acids. Looked up from germline, CDR1 is SGHTA and CDR2 is FQGNSA. The ends lost 5 bases at V and 4 bases at J; junction bases unmatched: 4. This clone was recorded only once. This table comes from immunoSEQ multiplex PCR, and its TCRdb copy is limited to in-frame clones, with some not included. The sample yields around 13,000 clones, roughly 70% seen once. The TCR sequence derives from a human donor with melanoma. V is TRBV7-2 and J is TRBJ1-2, with 7 bases aligning to TRBD1. Sequences were derived from CD8+ T cells sorted from blood (inferred from file names), sampled from a patient given nivolumab and ipilimumab in sequence. CDR3 nucleotide sequence: TGTGCCAGCAGCCCAGGGGGGTTCTATGGCTACACCTTC. Translation: CASSPGGFYGYTF.